This entry concerns a single T cell receptor beta chain. Antigen: not known. The trim removed 2 bases at V and 9 bases at J, leaving 11 bases unmatched. The CDR3 is 16 residues long. The V gene's germline CDR1 is SGHTA and CDR2 FQGNSA. The sample comes from a study of OX40 agonist ivuxolimab in advanced cancers. Study as a whole: People who had prior anti-PD-1, anti-PD-L1 or anti-CTLA-4 therapy could take part, and under 45% had some. Findings and caveats of the study: CD8+ T cells were the subset that, on average, had more expanded clones than CD4+. There were also nonresponders showing low normalized T-cell clonal expansion.

Some clones are missing from TCRdb's copy, which holds only in-frame ones; the method was immunoSEQ multiplex PCR. The repertoire includes tens of thousands of clones, 92% of them detected once, and less than 0.55% sits in the top ten. The genes are TRBV7-2 and TRBJ2-1, with 9 bases aligning to TRBD2. This clonotype originated in an adult with an advanced solid tumor such as melanoma, head and neck, liver or kidney cancer. The starting material was CD4+ or CD8+ T cells sorted from blood, obtained in a trial of the OX40 agonist ivuxolimab. This chain's CDR3 is CASSLIVAGEPSEQFF. CDR3 DNA: TGTGCCAGCAGCTTAATCGTAGCGGGAGAGCCCAGTGAGCAGTTCTTC.